Below are 20 T cell receptor beta chains sequenced from a single sample in a study of molecular identifiers for immune sequencing clone quantification. MiXCR, run by TCRdb on the PCR reads, gives a single entry per CDR3 protein. This table holds approximately 550,000 distinct CDR3 sequences, 20% to 25% found once. The material sequenced was naive CD8+ T cells from blood, with Jurkat cell RNA spiked in. The subset denotes: FACS-sorted CD8+CD4-CCR7+CD45RA+ naive T cells. The source of these receptors is a human donor in good health. Some libraries in this study had Jurkat cell RNA spiked in.

The V gene is TRBV5-1, the J gene TRBJ1-1; D unresolved. There are 13 residues in the CDR3. CDR1 and CDR2 from the germline V gene are SGHRS and YFSETQ. Between the trimmed V and J ends, which lost 0 bases and 5 bases, there was a span of 8 bases. Written as DNA, the CDR3 is TGCGCCAGCAGCTTGGTAGTTCGGACTGAAGCTTTCTTT. Its protein is CASSLVVRTEAFF. The variable domain in full, completed from reference TRBV5-1 and TRBJ1-1, reads KAGVTQTPRYLIKTRGQQVTLSCSPISGHRSVSWYQQTPGQGLQFLFEYFSETQRNKGNFPGRFSGRQFSNSRSEMNVSTLELGDSALYLCASSLVVRTEAFFGQGTRLTVV.

This clonotype was picked up many times. The chain combines TRBV20-1 with TRBJ2-7; 7 positions agree with TRBD1. With 3 bases clipped from V and 2 bases from J, the junction kept 4 bases outside the gene matches. The V gene's germline CDR1 is DFQATT and CDR2 SNEGSKA (reference sequence). The CDR3 contains 13 residues. DNA for the CDR3: TGCAGTGCTAGGACAGGGACCCCCTACGAGCAGTACTTC. It is translated as CSARTGTPYEQYF.

This clonotype was observed a few times. This sequence joins TRBV7-9 and TRBJ2-1; D gene uncertain. V was pared by 5 bases and J by 5 bases, with 13 bases between. The CDR3 contains 14 residues. In germline, CDR1 is SEHNR, CDR2 FQNEAQ (reference sequence). This chain's CDR3 is CASSPPRRDNEQFF. The CDR3 region has the DNA TGTGCCAGCAGCCCCCCCCGACGGGACAATGAGCAGTTCTTC. The full variable domain, in which reference TRBV7-9 and TRBJ2-1 provide the parts outside the CDR3, is DTGVSQNPRHKITKRGQNVTFRCDPISEHNRLYWYRQTLGQGPEFLTYFQNEAQLEKSRLLSDRFSAERPKGSFSTLEIQRTEQGDSAMYLCASSPPRRDNEQFFGPGTRLTVL.

This clonotype was seen more than once but under ten times. The J gene is TRBJ2-7, the V gene TRBV27, with D possibly matching TRBD1 (5 bases). The CDR3 extends over 13 amino acids. V gave up 2 bases and J gave up 4 bases, with 9 bases separating them. Germline V gene data show CDR1 as MNHEY and CDR2 as SMNVEV (reference sequence). Written as DNA, the CDR3 is TGTGCCAGCAGTTTAAAAGACAGATACGAGCAGTACTTC. It translates to CASSLKDRYEQYF.

This clonotype showed up just a few times. This sequence joins TRBV6-1 and TRBJ1-1; perhaps TRBD1 as D (6 bases). This CDR3 has 14 amino acids. V was clipped by 4 bases and J by 3 bases, with 12 bases between them. CDR1 is MNHNS, CDR2 SASEGT, per germline. Here the CDR3 reads CASSAERGYTEAFF. The CDR3 DNA is TGTGCCAGCAGTGCGGAGAGGGGGTACACTGAAGCTTTCTTT.

The chain combines TRBV9 with TRBJ2-7; the D is unclear. The CDR3 has 14 amino acids. Germline values: CDR1 SGDLS, CDR2 YYNGEE. V gave up 3 bases and J gave up 2 bases, with 12 bases separating them. CDR3 residues: CASSGADPAYEQYF. In nucleotides, the CDR3 is TGTGCCAGCAGCGGGGCGGACCCAGCCTACGAGCAGTACTTC.

The genes are TRBV9 and TRBJ2-5; D might be TRBD1 (7 bases). This CDR3 has 14 residues. The germline V gene encodes CDR1 SGDLS and CDR2 YYNGEE. V dropped 0 bases and J dropped 5 bases, with 11 bases sitting between them. For the CDR3, the DNA is TGTGCCAGCAGCGTAGGCAGGGGGGATGAGACCCAGTACTTC. It codes for CASSVGRGDETQYF.

As for this clonotype: One base away lies a much larger clone, so this may be a sequencing read error. The chain combines TRBV6-2 or TRBV6-3 with TRBJ2-7; 11 nucleotides align to TRBD1. Germline V gene data show CDR1 as MNHEY and CDR2 as SVGEGT. CDR3 length: 17 amino acids. The CDR3 DNA is TGTGGCAGCAGTTACTTCCCCGGGGACAGGGGGGCCTACGAGCAGTACTTC. Translation: CGSSYFPGDRGAYEQYF.

On this clonotype: A clone one base away is much larger, so this may be a read error. This rearrangement joins TRBV20-1 to TRBJ2-3; D unclear. The V end lost 5 bases, the J end lost 1 base, and 16 bases lay between the germline ends. This CDR3 contains 15 residues. The germline CDR1 and CDR2 sequences are DFQATT and SNEGSKA (reference sequence). The CDR3 region is CSADQLPAGTDTQYF. The DNA of the CDR3 is TGCAGTGCTGACCAACTTCCTGCAGGCACAGATACGCAGTATTTT.

This clonotype was observed at least ten times. The rearrangement uses TRBV7-2 and TRBJ2-7, with D uncertain. The CDR3 is made up of 12 amino acids. Trimming stripped 6 bases from V and 5 bases from J, with 11 bases between. CDR1 and CDR2 (germline): SGHTA, FQGNSA. DNA of the CDR3: TGTGCCAGCAGTTCTATCGAGAACGAGCAGTACTTC. Amino acids: CASSSIENEQYF. Filled out from reference TRBV7-2 and TRBJ2-7, the complete variable domain reads GAGVSQSPSNKVTEKGKDVELRCDPISGHTALYWYRQSLGQGLEFLIYFQGNSAPDKSGLPSDRFSAERTGGSVSTLTIQRTQQEDSAVYLCASSSIENEQYFGPGTRLTVT.

The chain employs TRBV28 and TRBJ1-5, with D unresolved. The ends were cut back, 4 bases at V and 5 bases at J, with 12 bases in the middle. CDR1 and CDR2 (germline): MDHEN, SYDVKM. This CDR3 contains 14 residues. DNA of the CDR3: TGTGCCAGCAGTTCCCGCGGGGTGGATCAGCCCCAGCATTTT. Translation: CASSSRGVDQPQHF.

V is TRBV11-2 and J is TRBJ1-2; D is perhaps TRBD1 (5 bases). The CDR3 is 14 amino acids. CDR1 SGHAT and CDR2 FQNNGV come from the germline V gene. Trimming shortened V by 3 bases and J by 4 bases, and 12 bases separated the two germline ends. The CDR3 DNA follows: TGTGCCAGCAGCTTTACAGGAAGTTTCTATGGCTACACCTTC. It yields the protein CASSFTGSFYGYTF. The whole variable domain, remainder taken from reference TRBV11-2 and TRBJ1-2, is EAGVAQSPRYKIIEKRQSVAFWCNPISGHATLYWYQQILGQGPKLLIQFQNNGVVDDSQLPKDRFSAERLKGVDSTLKIQPAKLEDSAVYLCASSFTGSFYGYTFGSGTRLTVV.

Comments on this clonotype: Being one base from a much bigger clone, this may be a read error. V gene TRBV7-9 combines with J gene TRBJ2-3; no firm D call. CDR1 SEHNR and CDR2 FQNEAQ come from the germline V gene (reference sequence). CDR3 length: 15 amino acids. As DNA, the CDR3 is TGTGCCGGCAGCCAAATCAGGTTTGGTACAGATACGCAGTATTTT. Translation gives CAGSQIRFGTDTQYF.

This clonotype was seen only once. The chain links TRBV13 to TRBJ2-3; 13 bases map to TRBD2. The CDR3 is 19 residues long. CDR1 and CDR2 (germline): PRHDT, FYEKMQ (reference sequence). J gave up 5 bases and V 5 bases, and 16 bases lay outside the gene matches. As DNA, the CDR3 is TGTGCCAGCAGCCCAACCACAATCACTAGCGGGAGGGCCCAAGATACGCAGTATTTT. Translating it yields CASSPTTITSGRAQDTQYF.

This chain connects TRBV18 to TRBJ1-5, with 7 bases aligning to TRBD1. J lost 3 bases, V lost 3 bases, and 5 bases had no gene match. The CDR3 runs to 15 residues. Germline V gives CDR1 KGHSH, CDR2 LQKENI. This CDR3 reads CASSPGQIPNQPQHF. The DNA for the CDR3 is TGTGCCAGCTCACCGGGACAGATTCCCAATCAGCCCCAGCATTTT.

The sample holds one count of this clonotype. A much larger clone differs from this one at a single base, so this may be a read error. The chain couples TRBV11-2 to TRBJ2-1; TRBD2 agrees at 10 bases. After removal of 4 bases from V and 3 bases from J, the junction contained 6 bases not matched to a gene. This CDR3 spans 16 amino acids. Germline assignment: CDR1 SGHAT and CDR2 FQNNGV. The CDR3 spells CASSSLGLANYNEQFF. The CDR3 DNA is TGTGCCAGCAGCTCATTGGGACTAGCGAACTACAATGAGCAGTTCTTC.

This chain joins TRBV6-6 and TRBJ1-4; 10 bases match TRBD1. The length of the CDR3 is 15 residues. The germline CDR1 and CDR2 sequences are MNHNY and SVGAGI (reference sequence). V dropped 7 bases and J dropped 8; count of bases not matched to a gene: 10. CDR3 bases: TGTGCCAGCACCGACGTTGGGACAGGGGTAGAAAAACTGTTTTTT. Its translation: CASTDVGTGVEKLFF.

As for this clonotype: Given a much more abundant clone one base away, this may be a read error. The chain links TRBV28 to TRBJ2-7; possibly TRBD2 for D (5 bases). CDR1 and CDR2 (germline): MDHEN, SYDVKM. The CDR3 has 15 residues. The CDR3 region has the DNA TGTACCACCGTTTTATACGAGCGGAGTTCCTACGAGCAGTACTTC. Residues: CTTVLYERSSYEQYF.

This clonotype was observed a few times. The chain links TRBV7-9 to TRBJ2-7; TRBD2 agrees at 11 bases. Germline CDR1 and CDR2: SEHNR and FQNEAQ (reference sequence). CDR3 length: 14 residues. V trimming: 3 bases; J trimming: 5 bases; junction bases outside the gene matches: 3. CDR3: CASSFSGRADEQYF. CDR3 nucleotides: TGTGCCAGCAGCTTTAGCGGGAGGGCGGACGAGCAGTACTTC.

J is TRBJ2-2 and V is TRBV30; D perhaps matches TRBD2 (5 bases). V gave up 0 bases and J gave up 0 bases, with 5 bases separating them. The CDR3 loop spans 14 amino acids. CDR1 and CDR2 from the germline V gene are GTSNPN and SVGIG (reference sequence). The CDR3 region has the DNA TGTGCCTGGAGTGTACTAGCGAACACCGGGGAGCTGTTTTTT. Protein: CAWSVLANTGELFF.